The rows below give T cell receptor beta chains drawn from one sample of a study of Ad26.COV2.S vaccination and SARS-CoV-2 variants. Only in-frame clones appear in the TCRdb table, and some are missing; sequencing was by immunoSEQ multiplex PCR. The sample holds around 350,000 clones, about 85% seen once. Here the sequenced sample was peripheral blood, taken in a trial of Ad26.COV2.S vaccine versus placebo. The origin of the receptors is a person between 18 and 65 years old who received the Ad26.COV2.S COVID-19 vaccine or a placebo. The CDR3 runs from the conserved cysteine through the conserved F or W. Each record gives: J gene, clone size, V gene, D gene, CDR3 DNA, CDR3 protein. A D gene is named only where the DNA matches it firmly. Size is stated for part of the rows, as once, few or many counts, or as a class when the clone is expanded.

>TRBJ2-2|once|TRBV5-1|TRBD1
TGCGCCAGCAGCTGGGGGACAGCAATAGCGAACACCGGGGAGCTGTTTTTT
CASSWGTAIANTGELFF
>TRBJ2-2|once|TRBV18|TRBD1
TGTGCCAGCTCAAGACAGGGGGGACTTAACACCGGGGAGCTGTTTTTT
CASSRQGGLNTGELFF
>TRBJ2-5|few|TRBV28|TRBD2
TGTGCCAGCAGTTTACTAGAGGGACTAGCGGGAGGAGGAGAGACCCAGTACTTC
CASSLLEGLAGGGETQYF
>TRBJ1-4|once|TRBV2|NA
TGTGCCAGCATCGAGGGGCCCTCTGGGCGTAAAGTGTTTTTT
CASIEGPSGRKVFF
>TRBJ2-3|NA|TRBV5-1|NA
TGCGCCAGCAGCCGCGGCCAGGGCGAGGGCACAGATACGCAGTATTTT
CASSRGQGEGTDTQYF
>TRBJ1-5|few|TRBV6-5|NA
TGTGCCAGCAGTTACCGGCAGGGCCGCAATCAGCCCCAGCATTTT
CASSYRQGRNQPQHF
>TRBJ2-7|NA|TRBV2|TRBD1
TGTGCCAGCAGAGAACGACAGGGGCCTTACTACGAGCAGTACTTC
CASRERQGPYYEQYF
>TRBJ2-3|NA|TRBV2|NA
TGTGCCAGCAGTTCACCATCTAGTGGGTCCACAGATACGCAGTATTTT
CASSSPSSGSTDTQYF
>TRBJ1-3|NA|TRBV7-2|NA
TGTGCCAGCAGATCGGGACGGAGCTCTGGAAACACCATATATTTT
CASRSGRSSGNTIYF
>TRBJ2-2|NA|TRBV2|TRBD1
TGTGCCAGCAGGGGACAGAGCACCGGGGAGCTGTTTTTT
CASRGQSTGELFF
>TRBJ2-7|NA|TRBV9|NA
TGTGCCAGCAGCGACGGTTCCAGCTCCTACGAGCAGTACTTC
CASSDGSSSYEQYF
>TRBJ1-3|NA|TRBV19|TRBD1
TGTGCCAGTAGTACCTCGACAGGGGCCGGAAACACCATATATTTT
CASSTSTGAGNTIYF
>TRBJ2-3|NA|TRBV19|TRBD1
TGTGCCAGTAGTCTGGGGACAGCGAACACAGATACGCAGTATTTT
CASSLGTANTDTQYF
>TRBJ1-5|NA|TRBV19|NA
TGTGCCAGTACCTATATCCTCGGGGCATTGAATCAGCCCCAGCATTTT
CASTYILGALNQPQHF
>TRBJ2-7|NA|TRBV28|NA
TGTGCCAGCAGTTTATGCGGCTCCTACGAGCAGTACTTC
CASSLCGSYEQYF
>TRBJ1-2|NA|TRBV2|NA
TGTGCCAGCAGAAGTACGTTGCAGGGGCGAGATGGCTACACCTTC
CASRSTLQGRDGYTF